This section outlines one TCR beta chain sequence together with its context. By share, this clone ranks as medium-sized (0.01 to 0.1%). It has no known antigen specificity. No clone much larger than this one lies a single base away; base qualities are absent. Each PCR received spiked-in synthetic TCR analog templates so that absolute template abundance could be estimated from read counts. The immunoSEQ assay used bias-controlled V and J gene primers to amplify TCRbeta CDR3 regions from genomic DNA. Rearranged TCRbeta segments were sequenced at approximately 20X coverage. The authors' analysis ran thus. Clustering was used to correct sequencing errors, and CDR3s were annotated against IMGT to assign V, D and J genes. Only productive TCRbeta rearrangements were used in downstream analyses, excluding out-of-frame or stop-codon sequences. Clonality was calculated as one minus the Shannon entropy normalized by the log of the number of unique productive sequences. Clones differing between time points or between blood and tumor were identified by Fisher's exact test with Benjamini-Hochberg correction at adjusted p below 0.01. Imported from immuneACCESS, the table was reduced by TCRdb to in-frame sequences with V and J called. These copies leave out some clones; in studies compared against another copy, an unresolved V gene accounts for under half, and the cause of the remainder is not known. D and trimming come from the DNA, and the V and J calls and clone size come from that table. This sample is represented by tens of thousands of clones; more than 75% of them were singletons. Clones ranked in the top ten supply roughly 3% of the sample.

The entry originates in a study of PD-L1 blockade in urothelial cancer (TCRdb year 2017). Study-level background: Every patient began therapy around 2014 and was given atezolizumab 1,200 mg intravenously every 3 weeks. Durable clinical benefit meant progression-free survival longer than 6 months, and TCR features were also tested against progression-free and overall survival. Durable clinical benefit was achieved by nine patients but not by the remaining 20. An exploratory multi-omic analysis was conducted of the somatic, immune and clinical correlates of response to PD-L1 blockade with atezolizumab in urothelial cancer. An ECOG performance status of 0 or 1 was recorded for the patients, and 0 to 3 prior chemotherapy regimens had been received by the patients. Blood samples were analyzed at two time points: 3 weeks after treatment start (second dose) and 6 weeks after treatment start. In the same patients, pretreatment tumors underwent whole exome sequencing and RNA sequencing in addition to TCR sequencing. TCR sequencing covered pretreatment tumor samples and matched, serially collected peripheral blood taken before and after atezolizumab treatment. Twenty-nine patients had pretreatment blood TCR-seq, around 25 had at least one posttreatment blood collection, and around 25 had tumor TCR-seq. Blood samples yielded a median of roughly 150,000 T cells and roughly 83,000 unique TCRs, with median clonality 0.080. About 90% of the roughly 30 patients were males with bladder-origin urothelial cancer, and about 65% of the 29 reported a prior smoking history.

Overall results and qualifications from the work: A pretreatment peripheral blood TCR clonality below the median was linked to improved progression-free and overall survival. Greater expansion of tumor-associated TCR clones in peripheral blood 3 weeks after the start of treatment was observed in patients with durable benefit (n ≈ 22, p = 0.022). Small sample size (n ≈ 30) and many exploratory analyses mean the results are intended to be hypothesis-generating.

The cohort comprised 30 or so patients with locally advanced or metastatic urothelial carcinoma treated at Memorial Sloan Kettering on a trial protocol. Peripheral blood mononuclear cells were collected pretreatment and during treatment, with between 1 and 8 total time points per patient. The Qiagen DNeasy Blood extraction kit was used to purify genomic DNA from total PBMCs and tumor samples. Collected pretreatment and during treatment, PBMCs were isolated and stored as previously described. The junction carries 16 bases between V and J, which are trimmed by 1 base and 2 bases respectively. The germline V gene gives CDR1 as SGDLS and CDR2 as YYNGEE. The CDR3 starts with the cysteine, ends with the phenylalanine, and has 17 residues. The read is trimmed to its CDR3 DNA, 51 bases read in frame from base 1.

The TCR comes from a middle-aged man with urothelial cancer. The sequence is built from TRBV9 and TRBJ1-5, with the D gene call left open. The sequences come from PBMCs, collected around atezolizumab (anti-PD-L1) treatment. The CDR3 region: CASSVLQEPTGNQPQHF. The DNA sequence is TGTGCCAGCAGCGTACTGCAGGAACCCACCGGCAATCAGCCCCAGCATTTT.